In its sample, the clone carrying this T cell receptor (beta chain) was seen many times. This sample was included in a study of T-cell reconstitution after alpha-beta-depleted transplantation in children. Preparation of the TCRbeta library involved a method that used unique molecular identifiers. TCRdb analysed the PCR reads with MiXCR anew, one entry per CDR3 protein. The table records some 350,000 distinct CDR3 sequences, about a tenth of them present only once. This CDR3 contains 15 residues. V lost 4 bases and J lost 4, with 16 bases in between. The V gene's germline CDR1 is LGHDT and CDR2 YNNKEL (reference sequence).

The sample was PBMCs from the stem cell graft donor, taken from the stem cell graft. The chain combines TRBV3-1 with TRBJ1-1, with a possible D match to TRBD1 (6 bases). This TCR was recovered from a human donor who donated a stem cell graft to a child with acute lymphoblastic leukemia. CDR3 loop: CASSLHTGYSTEAFF. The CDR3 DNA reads TGTGCCAGCAGCCTCCATACAGGGTACAGCACTGAAGCTTTCTTT.